A single T cell receptor beta chain is shown here with its context. Its antigen remains undetermined. Base-call qualities are not available, and no considerably larger clone is one nucleotide away. In light of the paper, this sample's treatment or condition label describes: oral pan-JAK inhibitor, 5-10 mg twice daily. Peripheral blood and lesional scalp punch biopsies were obtained from patients with alopecia areata. PBMCs were separated by density centrifugation and stained for CD3, CD4 and CD8, after which CD4+ and CD8+ T cells were sorted on a FACSAria. The data were taken from a study of CD8+ T cells in alopecia areata (dated by TCRdb to the late 2010s). Concerning the study at large: Treated patients were enrolled in an open-label pilot trial of oral tofacitinib, 5 to 10 mg twice daily, for moderate-to-severe alopecia areata. RNA was extracted with the PAXgene miRNA kit for fixed scalp, the miRNeasy kit for PBMCs, and the RNeasy kit for mouse skin. Patients on tofacitinib were biopsied at baseline and after 4 and 24 weeks of treatment, and several of the patients also had a later scalp biopsy. The SALT score, which quantifies the percentage of affected scalp surface area, was used to measure disease severity in treated patients. Clonality in the scalp was compared among normal scalp (n=4), patchy alopecia areata scalp (n=8), and alopecia totalis/universalis scalp (n=8). High-throughput TCRbeta sequencing was used to examine T cell clonal expansion in alopecia areata in both the C3H/HeJ mouse model and human patients. On the human side, TCRbeta sequencing was run on scalp tissue and on sorted CD4+ and CD8+ peripheral blood T cells from healthy controls and from alopecia areata patients with either patchy or totalis/universalis disease. TCRbeta CDR3 regions were amplified by immunoSEQ multiplex PCR with 35 Vbeta forward and 13 Jbeta reverse primers. Tofacitinib was administered for 6 to 18 months, and 6 months of follow-up off drug were then conducted to assess delayed response and recurrence.

Library creation used the immunoSEQ multiplex PCR assay. To provide template for TCR sequencing, every sample had RNA extracted and reverse transcribed into cDNA. SuperScript III was used to make first-strand cDNA, primed with a 2:1 mix of oligo-dT and random hexamers. A synthetic immune receptor repertoire was used to gauge amplification bias, and whatever bias remained was removed computationally. The original methods were these. Raw reads were preprocessed to remove errors, and CDR3 was defined by IMGT conventions from the conserved cysteine to phenylalanine. Clonality was calculated as 1 minus Shannon entropy normalized by log2 of the number of productive unique TCRs. Whether each scalp clone was CD4 or CD8 was inferred by checking scalp TCRbeta sequences against the CD4 and CD8 repertoires from sorted blood. Imported from immuneACCESS, the table was reduced by TCRdb to in-frame sequences with V and J called. These copies leave out some clones; in studies compared against another copy, an unresolved V gene accounts for under half, and the cause of the remainder is not known. The DNA was the basis for D and trimming; V, J and clone size are from that table. For this sample the table gives about 260,000 clones, of which roughly 63% were detected only once. Of the sample, about 0.88% falls within the top ten clones.

The paper's findings and limits, for the study overall: Many expanded lesional clones persisted in scalp and blood during tofacitinib treatment, which may partly explain relapse after stopping treatment. Compared with normal scalp, lesional scalp, particularly in alopecia totalis/universalis, had higher clonality and more expanded CD8+ clones, which suggests antigenic drive. TCR sequences shared between patients were less clear than in mice, possibly partly because of HLA diversity in the patient population. The treated cohort was small, with a single nonresponder, so links between baseline CD8+ expansion and response need larger studies. Resident alphabeta T cells in normal human skin are also sequenced, complicating scalp TCR repertoire analysis, unlike mouse skin dominated by gammadelta T cells. With tofacitinib, both scalp clonality and the number of expanded CD8+ clones among the top 100 scalp clones went down significantly.

The CDR3 holds 14 amino acids from the cysteine to the phenylalanine. Of all the DNA, just the CDR3 is kept, 42 bases in frame from base 1. The germline V end is reduced by 6 bases and the J end by 5 bases; junction bases left unmatched: 11. The germline V gene provides CDR1 SGDLS and CDR2 YYNGEE. The source is a human donor with alopecia areata. The chain is encoded by TRBV9 joined to TRBJ2-7, with TRBD1 matching 7 junction bases. Sequences were derived from CD4+ T cells sorted from blood, sampled at approximately week 51, from a patient treated with tofacitinib. This receptor has the CDR3 CASNLGDSEDEQYF. In nucleotides, the sequence is TGTGCCAGCAACCTGGGGGACAGTGAAGACGAGCAGTACTTC.